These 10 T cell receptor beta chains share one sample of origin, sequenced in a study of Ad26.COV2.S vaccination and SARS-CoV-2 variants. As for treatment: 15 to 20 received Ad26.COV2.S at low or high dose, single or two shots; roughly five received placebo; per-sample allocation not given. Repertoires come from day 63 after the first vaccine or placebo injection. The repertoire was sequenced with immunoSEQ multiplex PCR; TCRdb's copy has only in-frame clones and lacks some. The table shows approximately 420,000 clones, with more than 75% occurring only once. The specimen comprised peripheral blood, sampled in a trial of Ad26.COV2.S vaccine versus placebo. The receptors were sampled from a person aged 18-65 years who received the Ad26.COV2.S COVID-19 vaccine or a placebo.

CDR3 region: CASSLPYSYEQYF. In DNA, the CDR3 is TGTGCCAGCAGCCTCCCGTACTCCTACGAGCAGTACTTC. V usage is TRBV5-6 and J usage is TRBJ2-7; D is undetermined. CDR1 is SGHDT, CDR2 YYEEEE, per germline. Trimming pared 4 bases from V and 0 bases from J, leaving 8 bases between. CDR3 length: 13 residues.

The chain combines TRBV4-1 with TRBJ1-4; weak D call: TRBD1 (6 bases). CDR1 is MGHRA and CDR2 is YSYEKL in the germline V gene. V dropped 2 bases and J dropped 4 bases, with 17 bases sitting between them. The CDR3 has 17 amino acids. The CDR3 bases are TGCGCCAGCAGCCAAACTCCCCCGACAGGAGGTAATGAAAAACTGTTTTTT. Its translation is CASSQTPPTGGNEKLFF.

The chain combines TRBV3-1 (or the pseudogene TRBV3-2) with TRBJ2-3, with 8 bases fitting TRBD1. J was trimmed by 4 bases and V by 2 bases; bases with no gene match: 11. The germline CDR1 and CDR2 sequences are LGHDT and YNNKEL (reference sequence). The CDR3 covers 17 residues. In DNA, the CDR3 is TGTGCCAGCAGCCAATCGGGGACAGGAGATATATCAGATACGCAGTATTTT. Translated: CASSQSGTGDISDTQYF.

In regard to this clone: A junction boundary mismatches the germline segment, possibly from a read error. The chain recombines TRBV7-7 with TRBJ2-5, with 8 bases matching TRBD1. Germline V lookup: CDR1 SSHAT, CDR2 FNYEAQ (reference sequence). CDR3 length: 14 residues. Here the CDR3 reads CASSLRDRYKTQYF. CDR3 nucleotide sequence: TGTGCTAGCAGTCTCCGGGACAGGTACAAGACCCAGTACTTC.

CDR3 region: CASSPPEIGYGYTF. The CDR3 region has the DNA TGTGCCAGCTCACCACCGGAGATTGGATATGGCTACACCTTC. The rearrangement uses TRBV18 and TRBJ1-2, with D hard to call. The CDR3 has 14 amino acids. The V gene's germline CDR1 is KGHSH and CDR2 LQKENI. The V and J ends lost 0 bases and 5 bases respectively, with 10 bases between them.

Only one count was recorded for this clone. DNA for the CDR3: TGTGCCAGCAGTTACGACAGGGAGGCAAACAAGGAGACCCAGTACTTC. Encoded protein: CASSYDREANKETQYF. The V gene is TRBV6-2 or TRBV6-3, the J gene TRBJ2-5, with D perhaps TRBD1 (7 bases). The germline V and J ends were trimmed by 2 bases and 5 bases, with 18 bases remaining between them. Germline CDR1 reads MNHEY; CDR2 reads SVGEGT. The CDR3 is 16 residues long.

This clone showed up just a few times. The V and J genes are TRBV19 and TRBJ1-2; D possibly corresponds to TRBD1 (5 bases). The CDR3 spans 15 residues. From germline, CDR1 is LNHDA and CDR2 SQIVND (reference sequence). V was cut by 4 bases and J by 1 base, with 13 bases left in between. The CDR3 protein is CASSTQGGSNYGYTF. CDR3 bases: TGTGCCAGTAGTACCCAGGGAGGGAGTAACTATGGCTACACCTTC.

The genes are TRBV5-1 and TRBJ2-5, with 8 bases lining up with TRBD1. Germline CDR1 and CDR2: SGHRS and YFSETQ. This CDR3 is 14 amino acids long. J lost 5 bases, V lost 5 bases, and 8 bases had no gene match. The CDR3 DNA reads TGCGCCAGCAGAAACGACAGGGGACGGGAGACCCAGTACTTC. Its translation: CASRNDRGRETQYF. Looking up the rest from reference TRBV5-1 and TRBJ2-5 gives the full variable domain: KAGVTQTPRYLIKTRGQQVTLSCSPISGHRSVSWYQQTPGQGLQFLFEYFSETQRNKGNFPGRFSGRQFSNSRSEMNVSTLELGDSALYLCASRNDRGRETQYFGPGTRLLVL.

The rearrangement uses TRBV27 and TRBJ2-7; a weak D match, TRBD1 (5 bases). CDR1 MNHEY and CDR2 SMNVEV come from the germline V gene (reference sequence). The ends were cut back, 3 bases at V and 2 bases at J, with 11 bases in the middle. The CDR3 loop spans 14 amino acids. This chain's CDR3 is CASSFSGPTYEQYF. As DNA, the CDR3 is TGTGCCAGCAGTTTCTCAGGGCCTACCTACGAGCAGTACTTC.

The CDR3 region is CASSLSGQGAYEQYF. The DNA for the CDR3 is TGTGCCAGCAGTTTGTCGGGACAGGGGGCATACGAGCAGTACTTC. V and J are TRBV27 and TRBJ2-7; 12 nucleotides match TRBD1. Germline CDR1 MNHEY, CDR2 SMNVEV (reference sequence). The CDR3 extends over 15 amino acids. V lost 3 bases to trimming and J lost 4 bases; unmatched junction nucleotides: 4.